This section outlines one T cell receptor beta chain sequence together with its context. The antigen remains unidentified. Stage II-IVA oral cavity squamous cell carcinoma was new and untreated by systemic or radiation therapy. Cohort: HPV-negative, locally advanced oral cavity squamous cell carcinoma patients. The sample is drawn from a study of neoadjuvant anti-PD-1 for oral cavity cancer. J lost 5 bases, V lost 4 bases, and 2 bases had no gene match. This CDR3 has 12 amino acids. Germline V gene lookup returns CDR1 SGHAT and CDR2 FQNNGV. Blood libraries mostly used around 500 ng genomic DNA, six replicates each. Profiled with immunoSEQ multiplex PCR; TCRdb holds only in-frame clones, not every one. The table shows about 16,000 clones, with roughly two thirds occurring only once. Study-level points and caveats: Non-responders to neoadjuvant nivolumab had significantly more clonal PBMC T cells than responders.

The sample here was PBMCs, taken before nivolumab (anti-PD-1) treatment. The receptor's source is a person aged 35-80 years with oral cavity squamous cell carcinoma. The rearrangement uses TRBV11-2 and TRBJ2-7; 7 nucleotides line up with TRBD2. CDR3 sequence reads: CASSWGGDEQYF. As DNA, the CDR3 is TGTGCCAGCAGCTGGGGAGGGGACGAGCAGTACTTC.